This T cell receptor (beta chain) derives from a study of blood T cell repertoires in COVID-19. The CDR3 is made up of 13 amino acids. CDR1 SNHLY and CDR2 FYNNEI come from the germline V gene. V lost 5 bases and J lost 4, with 11 bases in between. In the original processing: Estimation of nucleated cell counts relied on the amplification of reference gene primers. Produced via immunoSEQ multiplex PCR; TCRdb's table is partial and in-frame only. For V, J and clone size, that table is used; D and trimming come from the DNA. This sample has 150,000 or so clones, with 82% found just once. The sequenced sample was peripheral blood. The TCR sequence derives from a woman aged 80 or over with acute or convalescent COVID-19. The J gene is TRBJ2-5, the V gene TRBV2; no clear D. CDR3 DNA: TGTGCCAGCAGTCCCGCGGCCCCAGAGACCCAGTACTTC. Translated, it gives CASSPAAPETQYF.